These 8 T cell receptor beta chains were sequenced from one sample in a study of T cell changes during pregnancy in multiple sclerosis. Measured with immunoSEQ multiplex PCR; TCRdb has only the in-frame clones, and not every one. The sample has approximately 44,000 clones, approximately 88% seen once. This specimen consisted of CD4+ T cells from peripheral blood mononuclear cells, obtained in the first trimester of pregnancy. The receptor set was obtained from a female donor with multiple sclerosis, enrolled in a pregnancy study.

This chain uses TRBV4-2 with TRBJ2-1; 8 bases are a match to TRBD2. Germline V gives CDR1 LGHNA, CDR2 YNFKEQ. J was trimmed by 3 bases and V by 3 bases; bases with no gene match: 10. The CDR3 length is 17 residues. The CDR3 DNA is TGTGCCAGCAGCCAGTTCGCAGCGGGAGCGAGCTACAATGAGCAGTTCTTC. As protein: CASSQFAAGASYNEQFF.

The chain carries TRBV27 and TRBJ1-1, with D perhaps matching TRBD1 (6 bases). Germline V gives CDR1 MNHEY, CDR2 SMNVEV (reference sequence). The CDR3 extends over 17 amino acids. Trimming pared 8 bases from V and 1 base from J, leaving 23 bases between. The CDR3 region has the DNA TGTGCCAGCTCCTCCTCGGGCAGGGGCGCAGGGAACACTGAAGCTTTCTTT. Its protein product is CASSSSGRGAGNTEAFF.

This chain uses TRBV18 with TRBJ2-1; TRBD2 matches 8 bases. The V segment lost 2 bases and the J segment 14 bases; nucleotides outside the gene matches: 14. Germline CDR1 reads KGHSH; CDR2 reads LQKENI. This CDR3 has 15 amino acids. Here the CDR3 DNA reads TGTGCCAGCTCACCAGGAATCCAGCGGGAGATTAGAGAGTTCTTC. Its protein product is CASSPGIQREIREFF.

The chain combines TRBV2 with TRBJ2-1, with D perhaps TRBD1 (5 bases). The CDR3 loop spans 14 amino acids. V was clipped by 4 bases and J by 4 bases, with 11 bases between them. Germline V gives CDR1 SNHLY, CDR2 FYNNEI. DNA for the CDR3: TGTGCCAGCAGTGTGGGCAGGGTATACAATGAGCAGTTCTTC. It codes for CASSVGRVYNEQFF. Full variable domain (rest looked up from reference TRBV2 and TRBJ2-1): EPEVTQTPSHQVTQMGQEVILRCVPISNHLYFYWYRQILGQKVEFLVSFYNNEISEKSEIFDDQFSVERPDGSNFTLKIRSTKLEDSAMYFCASSVGRVYNEQFFGPGTRLTVL.

The chain has TRBV29-1 and TRBJ1-1, with D perhaps matching TRBD1 (5 bases). CDR3 length: 13 amino acids. Between the trimmed V and J ends, which lost 4 bases and 0 bases, there was a span of 9 bases. Per the germline V gene, CDR1 is SQVTM and CDR2 is ANQGSEA. DNA for the CDR3: TGCAGCGTTGGGGGCCGCATGAACACTGAAGCTTTCTTT. Encoded protein: CSVGGRMNTEAFF.

This sequence joins TRBV6-6 and TRBJ2-5; 10 bases line up with TRBD2. V trimming: 2 bases; J trimming: 5 bases; junction bases outside the gene matches: 5. The germline CDR1 and CDR2 sequences are MNHNY and SVGAGI (reference sequence). The CDR3 runs 15 residues. The chain's CDR3 is CASSYLAGVGETQYF. CDR3 coding DNA: TGTGCCAGCAGTTACCTAGCGGGAGTCGGTGAGACCCAGTACTTC.

The chain recombines TRBV18 with TRBJ1-2, with D unclear. The CDR3 sequence is 15 residues long. V lost 6 bases to trimming and J lost 0 bases, with 14 bases between them. Per germline, CDR1 KGHSH and CDR2 LQKENI. CDR3 residues: CASSSPQNANYGYTF. CDR3 in DNA: TGTGCCAGCTCTTCCCCACAGAATGCTAACTATGGCTACACCTTC.

The chain combines TRBV28 with TRBJ1-1; tentatively, D is TRBD1 (6 bases). Between the trimmed V and J ends, which lost 5 bases and 4 bases, there was a span of 14 bases. Germline values: CDR1 MDHEN, CDR2 SYDVKM. The length of the CDR3 is 14 residues. The CDR3 region is CASSETGWGTEAFF. CDR3 sequence (DNA): TGTGCCAGCAGTGAGACAGGATGGGGCACTGAAGCTTTCTTT.